What follows is one T cell receptor (beta chain) and its context. No antigen is known for it. Germline loops: CDR1 MGHRA, CDR2 YSYEKL. This CDR3 comprises 17 residues. V lost 3 bases and J 3 bases, leaving 21 bases between the germline ends. Positively selected for CCR7, the CD45RO-negative cells used as naive CD8 cells excluded terminally differentiated effector memory CD45RA+ cells. The record originates from a study of shared clonotypes between healthy human individuals. About the study: Three CD4 naive, three CD4 memory, two CD8 naive and one CD8 memory plate were used per donor. Study observations and caveats: Few donors limited the genetic and exposure-history diversity represented. Naive CD4 clonotypes overlapped across a handful of donors at approximately 5%.

An approximately 200 ng quantity of DNA, 25,000 to 30,000 T cell genomes, went into the sorted-subset replicate PCRs. Profiling relied on immunoSEQ multiplex PCR, and the TCRdb table lists in-frame clones only, not all of them. Here the sample spans around 2,100,000 clones, about 95% being singletons. Material: naive CD8+ T cells sorted from blood. The rearrangement links TRBV4-1 to TRBJ2-7; weak D call: TRBD1 (6 bases). The clonotype comes from a man aged 18-30 years in good health. CDR3 region: CASSHSPGQGVDYEQYF. CDR3 DNA sequence: TGCGCCAGCAGCCATAGTCCGGGACAAGGAGTGGACTACGAGCAGTACTTC.